This T cell receptor (beta chain) was identified in a study of CD8 T cells in ankylosing spondylitis. From the 5' RACE reads, TCRdb called clonotypes with MiXCR, one entry per CDR3 protein. The sample contains about 130,000 distinct CDR3 sequences, roughly 11% of which appear only once. In this sample, this clonotype turned up many times. Its target is not known. The study's findings and limits: There was a TCR beta motif, made of 7 to 9 highly homologous variants, that appeared characteristic of ankylosing spondylitis blood. Existing reports had already noted some motif variants in reactive arthritis synovial fluid and blood.

The germline V gene has CDR1 LGHDT and CDR2 YNNKEL (reference sequence). Trimming removed 4 bases from V and 0 bases from J, with 18 bases in between. The CDR3 totals 18 residues. This receptor was identified in a female donor with ankylosing spondylitis or in good health (not recorded which). This chain joins TRBV3-1 and TRBJ1-4; a possible D gene is TRBD1 (5 bases). The sequenced material came from blood, either unsorted or a sorted T cell fraction (not recorded which). For the CDR3, the DNA is TGTGCCAGCAGCCCTTCGATCTCAGGGTTTGCAACTAATGAAAAACTGTTTTTT. It codes for CASSPSISGFATNEKLFF.